This is a list of T cell receptor beta chains from one sample in a study of cytomegalovirus exposure and HLA in healthy donors. Assay used: immunoSEQ multiplex PCR; TCRdb lists only in-frame clones, some missing. The table lists some 56,000 clones, roughly four fifths of them singletons. Sequencing used PBMCs. Every receptor here comes from a human donor in good health. Each CDR3 is given with its conserved first and last residue.

V: TRBV7-2; J: TRBJ2-7; CDR3: CASSPSTAGAYEQYF
V: TRBV14; J: TRBJ2-7; CDR3: CASSLMTSGPDYEQYF
V: TRBV5-1; J: TRBJ1-4; CDR3: CASSPSGGYGEKLFF
V: TRBV7-3; J: TRBJ2-1; CDR3: CASSLVRREVTGRNEQFF
V: TRBV7-8; J: NA; CDR3: CASSLTYEQYF
V: TRBV11-3; J: TRBJ2-2; CDR3: CASSSLQADGELFF
V: TRBV27; J: TRBJ2-7; CDR3: CASSFPTWGGLTYEQYF
V: TRBV25-1; J: TRBJ2-1; CDR3: CASRSQGGYNEQFF
V: TRBV5-1; J: TRBJ2-2; CDR3: CASTTAGGPNTGELFF
V: TRBV5-1; J: TRBJ2-7; CDR3: CASSPRGQFYEQYF
V: TRBV29-1; J: TRBJ2-2; CDR3: CSVYRENTGELFF
V: TRBV18; J: TRBJ1-4; CDR3: CASSPLQGATEKLFF
V: TRBV5-8; J: TRBJ1-5; CDR3: CASSWSLDQPQHF
V: TRBV6-1; J: TRBJ2-3; CDR3: CASKRTGMADTQYF
V: TRBV20-1; J: TRBJ2-3; CDR3: CSAMPRDTQYF
V: TRBV4-3; J: TRBJ1-1; CDR3: CASSQEVSFGSGVREAFF
V: TRBV10-3; J: TRBJ2-1; CDR3: CAISGASGGINEQFF
V: TRBV11-2; J: TRBJ2-6; CDR3: CASSLQSRAGANVLTF
V: TRBV7-8; J: TRBJ2-7; CDR3: CASSTYFFGGSYEQYF
V: TRBV5-1; J: TRBJ2-5; CDR3: CASSLGQPQETQYF
V: TRBV28; J: TRBJ2-7; CDR3: CASSRVSYEQYF
V: TRBV9; J: TRBJ2-2; CDR3: CASALAPAGHQELFF
V: TRBV18; J: TRBJ1-2; CDR3: CASSLASGADNYGYTF
V: TRBV5-4; J: TRBJ2-2; CDR3: CASSLFDRPNTGELFF
V: TRBV29-1; J: TRBJ2-1; CDR3: CSAIQGSYNEQFF
V: TRBV6-1; J: TRBJ2-7; CDR3: CASIARSSYEQYF
V: TRBV6-4; J: TRBJ2-1; CDR3: CASSDSSGSYNEQFF
V: TRBV19; J: TRBJ1-5; CDR3: CASTGVPNQPQHF
V: TRBV19; J: TRBJ1-2; CDR3: CASKDRDANYGYTF
V: TRBV10-3; J: TRBJ1-1; CDR3: CAIRGDRGFPEAFF
V: TRBV10-3; J: TRBJ2-7; CDR3: CAISEWGQGENEQYF
V: TRBV5-1; J: TRBJ1-2; CDR3: CASSQDRVSNYGYTF
V: TRBV5-1; J: TRBJ2-2; CDR3: CASSPDRGEGGELFF
V: TRBV9; J: TRBJ2-3; CDR3: CASSVSGSTDTQYF
V: TRBV4-3; J: TRBJ1-4; CDR3: CASSQDWMREGKLFF
V: TRBV28; J: TRBJ1-6; CDR3: CASSLGVTNSPLHF
V: TRBV6-1; J: TRBJ2-1; CDR3: CASSQAGGEWQFF
V: TRBV18; J: TRBJ2-7; CDR3: CASSPPREPYEQYF
V: TRBV9; J: TRBJ2-2; CDR3: CASSVNGGVVGELFF
V: TRBV11-3; J: TRBJ2-7; CDR3: CASSLEAGAVEQYF
V: TRBV4-1; J: TRBJ2-7; CDR3: CASSQDSRSRGVGAYEQYF
V: TRBV11-2; J: TRBJ2-1; CDR3: CASSTGGLTGGLYNEQFF
V: TRBV25-1; J: TRBJ2-2; CDR3: CASSEESPGNTGELFF
V: TRBV5-6; J: TRBJ2-7; CDR3: CASSLYGSGGAAYEQYF
V: TRBV7-2; J: TRBJ2-2; CDR3: CASSLVLAGEDTGELFF
V: TRBV6-5; J: TRBJ1-3; CDR3: CASTPGGSGNTIYF
V: TRBV5-4; J: TRBJ2-3; CDR3: CASSWGQGGDTQYF
V: TRBV4-1; J: TRBJ2-1; CDR3: CASSQASYYNEQFF
V: TRBV7-2; J: TRBJ2-3; CDR3: CASSLALTSGWADTQYF
V: TRBV28; J: TRBJ1-2; CDR3: CASSPVGGYYGYTF
V: TRBV19; J: TRBJ2-1; CDR3: CASSEPGLAGGHNEQFF